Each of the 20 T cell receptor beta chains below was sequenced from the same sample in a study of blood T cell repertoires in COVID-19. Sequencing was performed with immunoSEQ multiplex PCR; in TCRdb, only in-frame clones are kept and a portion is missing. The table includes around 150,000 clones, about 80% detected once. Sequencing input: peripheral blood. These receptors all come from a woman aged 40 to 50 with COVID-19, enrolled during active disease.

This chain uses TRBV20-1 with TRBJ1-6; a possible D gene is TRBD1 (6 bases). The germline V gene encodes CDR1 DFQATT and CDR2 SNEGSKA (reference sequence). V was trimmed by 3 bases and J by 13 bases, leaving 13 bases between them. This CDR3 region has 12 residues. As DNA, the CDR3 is TGCAGTGCTAGTTACAGGGAAAGGCCCCTCCACTTT. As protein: CSASYRERPLHF.

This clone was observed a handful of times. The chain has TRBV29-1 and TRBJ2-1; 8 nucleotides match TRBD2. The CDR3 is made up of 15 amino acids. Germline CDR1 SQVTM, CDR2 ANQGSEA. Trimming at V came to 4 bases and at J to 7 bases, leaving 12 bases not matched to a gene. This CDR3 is CSVGEVAGLGNEQFF. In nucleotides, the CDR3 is TGCAGCGTTGGGGAAGTAGCGGGGTTAGGGAATGAGCAGTTCTTC.

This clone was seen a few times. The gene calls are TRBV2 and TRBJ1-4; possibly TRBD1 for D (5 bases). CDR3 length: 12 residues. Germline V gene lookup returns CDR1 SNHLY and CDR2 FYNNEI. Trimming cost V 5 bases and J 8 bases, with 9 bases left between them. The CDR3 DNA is TGTGCCAGCAGTTTCGACAGCGAAAAACTGTTTTTT. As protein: CASSFDSEKLFF.

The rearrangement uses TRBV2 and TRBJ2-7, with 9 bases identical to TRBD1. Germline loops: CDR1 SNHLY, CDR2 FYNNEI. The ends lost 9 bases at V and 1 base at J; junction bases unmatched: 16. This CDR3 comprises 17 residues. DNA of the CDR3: TGTGCCAGTATGGGACAGGGCCCCCAGACTAGATCCTACGAGCAGTACTTC. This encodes CASMGQGPQTRSYEQYF.

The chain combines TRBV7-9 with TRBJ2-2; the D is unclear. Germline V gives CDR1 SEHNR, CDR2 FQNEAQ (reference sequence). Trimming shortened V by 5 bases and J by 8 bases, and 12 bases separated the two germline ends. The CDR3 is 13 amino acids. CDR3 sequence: CASSLLRKGELFF. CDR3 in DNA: TGTGCCAGCAGCCTATTAAGAAAGGGGGAGCTGTTTTTT.

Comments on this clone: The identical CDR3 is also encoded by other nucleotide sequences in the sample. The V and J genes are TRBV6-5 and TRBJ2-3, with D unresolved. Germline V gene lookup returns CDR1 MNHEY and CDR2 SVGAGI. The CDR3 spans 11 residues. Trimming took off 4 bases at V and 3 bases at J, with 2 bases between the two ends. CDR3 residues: CASSSTDTQYF. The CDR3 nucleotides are TGTGCCAGCAGTTCAACAGATACGCAGTATTTT.

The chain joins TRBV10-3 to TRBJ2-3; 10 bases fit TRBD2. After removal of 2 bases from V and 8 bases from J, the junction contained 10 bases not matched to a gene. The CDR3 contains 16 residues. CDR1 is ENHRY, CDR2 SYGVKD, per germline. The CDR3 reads CAISERPSGSSGTQYF. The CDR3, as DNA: TGTGCCATCAGTGAGCGCCCTAGCGGGAGTTCTGGTACGCAGTATTTT.

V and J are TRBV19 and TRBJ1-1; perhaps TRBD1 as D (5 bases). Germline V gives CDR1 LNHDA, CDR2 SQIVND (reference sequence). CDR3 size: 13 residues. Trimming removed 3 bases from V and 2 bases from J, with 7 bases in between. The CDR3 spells CASSIQGNTEAFF. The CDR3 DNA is TGTGCCAGTAGTATTCAGGGCAACACTGAAGCTTTCTTT.

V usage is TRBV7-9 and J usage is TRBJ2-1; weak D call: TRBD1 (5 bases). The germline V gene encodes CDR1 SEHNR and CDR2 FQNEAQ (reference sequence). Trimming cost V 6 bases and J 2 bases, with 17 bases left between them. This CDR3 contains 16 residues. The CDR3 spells CASSLERQYPYNEQFF. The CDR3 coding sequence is TGTGCCAGCAGTTTGGAAAGACAGTATCCCTACAATGAGCAGTTCTTC.

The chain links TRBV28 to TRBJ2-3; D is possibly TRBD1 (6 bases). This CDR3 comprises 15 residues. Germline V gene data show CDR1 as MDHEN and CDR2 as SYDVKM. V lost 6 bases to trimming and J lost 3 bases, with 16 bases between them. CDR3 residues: CASSYTGLRTDTQYF. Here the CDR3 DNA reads TGTGCCAGCAGCTACACAGGGTTGAGGACAGATACGCAGTATTTT.

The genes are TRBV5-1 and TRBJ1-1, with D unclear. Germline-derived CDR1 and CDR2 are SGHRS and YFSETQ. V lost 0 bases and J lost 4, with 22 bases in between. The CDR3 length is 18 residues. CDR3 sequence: CASSLALPPSVAVTEAFF. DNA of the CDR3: TGCGCCAGCAGCTTGGCCTTACCCCCTTCTGTTGCAGTCACTGAAGCTTTCTTT.

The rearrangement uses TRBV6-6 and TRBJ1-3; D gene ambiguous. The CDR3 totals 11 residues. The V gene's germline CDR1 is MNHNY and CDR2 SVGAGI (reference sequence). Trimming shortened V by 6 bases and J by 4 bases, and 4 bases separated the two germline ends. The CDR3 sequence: CASRGGNTIYF. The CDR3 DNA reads TGTGCCAGCAGGGGCGGAAACACCATATATTTT.

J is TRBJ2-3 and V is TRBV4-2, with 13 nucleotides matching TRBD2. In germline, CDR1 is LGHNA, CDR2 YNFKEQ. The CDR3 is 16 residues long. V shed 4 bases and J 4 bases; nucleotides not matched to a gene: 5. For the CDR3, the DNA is TGTGCCAGCAGCCCAGGGACTAGCGGGATTCCAGATACGCAGTATTTT. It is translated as CASSPGTSGIPDTQYF.

The CDR3 nucleotides are TGTGCCACCAGTCAGCGGGGGAGCACAGATACGCAGTATTTT. This encodes CATSQRGSTDTQYF. The chain uses TRBV24-1 and TRBJ2-3; 8 bases line up with TRBD2. The germline CDR1 and CDR2 sequences are KGHDR and SFDVKD. J was trimmed by 0 bases and V by 6 bases; bases with no gene match: 1. CDR3 size: 14 residues.

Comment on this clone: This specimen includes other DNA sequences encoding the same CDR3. The CDR3 region is CASSSRQGGTGELFF. The CDR3 DNA follows: TGTGCCAGCAGCTCTCGACAGGGCGGCACCGGGGAGCTGTTTTTT. This chain links TRBV7-9 with TRBJ2-2, with 7 bases identical to TRBD1. Looked up from germline, CDR1 is SEHNR and CDR2 is FQNEAQ (reference sequence). This CDR3 has 15 amino acids. V shed 4 bases, J shed 4 bases, and the junction held 6 bases outside the gene matches.

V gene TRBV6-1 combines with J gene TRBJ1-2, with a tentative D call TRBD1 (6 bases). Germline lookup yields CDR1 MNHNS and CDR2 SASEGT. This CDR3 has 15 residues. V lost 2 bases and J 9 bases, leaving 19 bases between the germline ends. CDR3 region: CASSEPRVDRIRYTF. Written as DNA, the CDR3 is TGTGCCAGCAGTGAACCCCGGGTGGACAGAATCCGCTACACCTTC.

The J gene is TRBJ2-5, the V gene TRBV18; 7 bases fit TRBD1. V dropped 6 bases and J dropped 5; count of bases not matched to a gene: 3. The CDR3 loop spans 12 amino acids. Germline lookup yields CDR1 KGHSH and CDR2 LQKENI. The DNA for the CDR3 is TGTGCCAGCTCCAGACAGGGTGAGACCCAGTACTTC. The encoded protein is CASSRQGETQYF.

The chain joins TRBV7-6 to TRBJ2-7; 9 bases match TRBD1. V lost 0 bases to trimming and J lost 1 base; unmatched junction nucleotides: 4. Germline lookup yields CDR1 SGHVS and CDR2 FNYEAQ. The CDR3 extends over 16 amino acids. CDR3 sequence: CASSLAEGQGSYEQYF. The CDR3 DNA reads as TGTGCCAGCAGCTTAGCGGAGGGACAGGGTTCCTACGAGCAGTACTTC.

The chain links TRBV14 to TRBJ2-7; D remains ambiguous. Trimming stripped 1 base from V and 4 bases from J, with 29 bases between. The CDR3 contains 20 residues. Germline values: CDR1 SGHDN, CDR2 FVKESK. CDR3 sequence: CASSQARRSNWNDRDYEQYF. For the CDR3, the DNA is TGTGCCAGCAGCCAAGCCCGGAGATCTAATTGGAATGATAGAGATTACGAGCAGTACTTC.

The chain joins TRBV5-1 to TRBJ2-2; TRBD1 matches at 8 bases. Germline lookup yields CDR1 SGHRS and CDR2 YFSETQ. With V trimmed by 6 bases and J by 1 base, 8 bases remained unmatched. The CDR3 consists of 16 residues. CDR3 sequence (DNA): TGCGCCAGCACTCCCTGGGACAGGCAGAACACCGGGGAGCTGTTTTTT. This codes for CASTPWDRQNTGELFF.